Listed below are T cell receptor beta chains from one sample, sequenced in a study of OX40 agonist ivuxolimab in advanced cancers. Method: immunoSEQ multiplex PCR; TCRdb's copy keeps in-frame clones and lacks some. The table lists about 31,000 clones, 70% to 90% of them singletons, with roughly 25% in the top ten. Sequencing was performed on CD4+ or CD8+ T cells sorted from blood, taken in a trial of the OX40 agonist ivuxolimab. These TCRs come from an adult with an advanced solid tumor such as melanoma, head and neck, liver or kidney cancer. Each CDR3 is given with its conserved first and last residue. The D gene is left open where the match is weak. Some rows mark clone size as missing; the rest say once, few, many or name a class of expanded clone.

CDR3 length,D gene,clone size,J gene,V gene,CDR3 protein,CDR3 DNA
16,TRBD2,NA,TRBJ2-7,TRBV9,CDARGLAVRTSYEQYF,TGTGACGCCCGGGGACTAGCGGTTCGGACCTCCTACGAGCAGTACTTC
14,NA,once,TRBJ1-5,TRBV19,CASSTGGNNQPQHF,TGTGCCAGTAGTACCGGGGGGAACAATCAGCCCCAGCATTTT
14,NA,NA,TRBJ1-4,TRBV25-1,CASSDPTGSEKLFF,TGTGCCAGCAGTGATCCTACAGGGAGTGAAAAACTGTTTTTT
15,TRBD2,NA,TRBJ2-3,TRBV6-6,CASSYASGVTDTQYF,TGTGCCAGCAGTTACGCTAGCGGGGTCACAGATACGCAGTATTTT
13,NA,NA,TRBJ1-6,TRBV19,CASTVGVDSPLHF,TGTGCCAGTACAGTGGGGGTGGATTCACCCCTCCACTTT
16,TRBD2,NA,TRBJ2-1,TRBV19,CASSSLAGVSYNEQFF,TGTGCCAGTAGTAGTTTAGCGGGAGTGTCCTACAATGAGCAGTTCTTC
12,NA,NA,TRBJ1-2,TRBV11-2,CASSYEGDGYTF,TGTGCCAGCAGTTACGAGGGGGATGGCTACACCTTC
14,NA,once,TRBJ2-3,TRBV19,CASSIRGSTDTQYF,TGTGCCAGTAGTATAAGGGGGAGCACAGATACGCAGTATTTT
10,NA,once,TRBJ1-1,TRBV28,CASRRSEAFF,TGTGCCAGCCGGAGATCTGAAGCTTTCTTT
14,NA,NA,TRBJ2-1,TRBV15,CATTSGVAYNEQFF,TGTGCCACCACATCGGGAGTGGCCTACAATGAGCAGTTCTTC